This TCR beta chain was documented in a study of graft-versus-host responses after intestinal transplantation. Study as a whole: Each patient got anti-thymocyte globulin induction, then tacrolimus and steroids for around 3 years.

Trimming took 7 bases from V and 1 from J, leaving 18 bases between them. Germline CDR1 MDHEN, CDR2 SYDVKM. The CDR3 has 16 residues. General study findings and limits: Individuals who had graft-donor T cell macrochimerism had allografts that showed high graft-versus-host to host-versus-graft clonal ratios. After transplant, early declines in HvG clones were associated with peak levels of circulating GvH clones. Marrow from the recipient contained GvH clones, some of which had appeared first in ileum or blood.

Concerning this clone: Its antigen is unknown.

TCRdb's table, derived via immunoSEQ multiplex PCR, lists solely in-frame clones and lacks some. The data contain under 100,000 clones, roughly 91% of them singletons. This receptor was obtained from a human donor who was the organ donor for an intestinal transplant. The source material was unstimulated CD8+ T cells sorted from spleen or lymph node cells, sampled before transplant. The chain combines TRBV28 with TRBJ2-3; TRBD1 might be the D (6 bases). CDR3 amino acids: CASTRGLSLGTDTQYF. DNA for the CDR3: TGTGCCAGCACCAGGGGCCTTTCTCTAGGCACAGATACGCAGTATTTT. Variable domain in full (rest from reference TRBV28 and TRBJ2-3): DVKVTQSSRYLVKRTGEKVFLECVQDMDHENMFWYRQDPGLGLRLIYFSYDVKMKEKGDIPEGYSVSREKKERFSLILESASTNQTSMYLCASTRGLSLGTDTQYFGPGTRLTVL.